A selection of T cell receptor beta chains follows, all from one sample in a study of T cell responses to AZD1222 COVID-19 vaccine. Produced via immunoSEQ multiplex PCR; TCRdb's table is partial and in-frame only. The table includes 240,000 or so clones, roughly 93% detected once. The material sequenced was peripheral blood, taken on day 0 of AZD1222 vaccination. These receptor sequences come from an adult in good health. CDR3s include the opening cysteine and the closing phenylalanine or tryptophan. Clone size is given for some rows only: seen once, a few or many times, or a class if the clone is expanded.

J gene,clone size,V gene,CDR3 protein
TRBJ1-5,-,TRBV19,CASSPQGTNQPQHF
TRBJ2-5,-,TRBV5-1,CASSSPGTQETQYF
TRBJ2-7,-,TRBV30,CAWSVRGRDSHEQYF
TRBJ2-1,-,TRBV28,CASSRRTSGSKFPYNEQFF
TRBJ2-7,-,TRBV29-1,CSVEGPDEQYF
TRBJ2-2,-,TRBV19,CASKSSGRLTGELFF
TRBJ2-3,-,TRBV4-2,CASSPGPSEDTQYF
TRBJ2-7,-,TRBV5-4,CASSLDVAGGNEQYF
TRBJ2-2,-,TRBV4-1,CASSQSGGRTGELFF
TRBJ2-7,once,TRBV7-2,CASSSGASYEQYF
TRBJ1-1,few,TRBV5-5,CASSSRVGNTEAFF
TRBJ2-7,-,TRBV28,CASRGDFSYEQYF
TRBJ2-7,few,TRBV7-2,CASGSYEQYF
TRBJ1-4,-,TRBV2,CASAGQGGRDEKLFF
TRBJ2-7,-,TRBV19,CASALGPYNEQYF
TRBJ1-5,-,TRBV4-1,CASSQVFRDRGGQPQHF
TRBJ1-1,-,TRBV7-9,CASSPYRDLNTEAFF
TRBJ1-2,-,TRBV19,CASSETLYNYGYTF
TRBJ2-1,few,TRBV2,CASSGRTSGGGNEQFF
TRBJ2-1,-,TRBV6-5,CASSYSLAGNEQFF
TRBJ1-5,-,TRBV30,CAWSNDRTQPQHF
TRBJ2-7,-,TRBV6-5,CASTRAPPGEQYF
TRBJ2-7,-,TRBV2,CASTPGWVYEQYF
TRBJ1-1,-,TRBV3-1/TRBV3-2,CASSRREGGEAFF
TRBJ2-2,-,TRBV19,CASSIWGRRNTGELFF
TRBJ1-2,-,TRBV7-9,CASSLARWDINYGYTF
TRBJ1-2,few,TRBV16,CASSQSPGLNYGYTF
TRBJ2-2,-,TRBV14,CASSQYRGELFF
TRBJ2-3,-,TRBV3-1/TRBV3-2,CASSQFSGAPGDTQYF
TRBJ2-1,-,TRBV6-2/TRBV6-3,CASSLSGGIFYNEQFF
TRBJ2-5,-,TRBV6-2/TRBV6-3,CASSYSAGETQYF
TRBJ1-2,-,TRBV28,CASQIGGFNYGYTF
TRBJ1-4,-,TRBV6-5,CASRGRQGPNEKLFF
TRBJ2-1,-,TRBV5-6,CASSRRGNEQFF
TRBJ2-7,-,TRBV27,CASSLVRSHEQYF
TRBJ1-4,-,TRBV29-1,CSVQEGEKLFF
TRBJ1-4,-,TRBV5-1,CASSFGRGTATNEKLFF
TRBJ2-7,-,TRBV5-4,CASSQSQGSVYEQYF
TRBJ1-1,once,TRBV27,CASSQGTENTEAFF
TRBJ2-7,-,TRBV11-1,CASSFLGTESSYEQYF
TRBJ1-6,-,TRBV18,CASSPQGQGFVDNSPLHF
TRBJ1-6,-,TRBV5-1,CASSGVNRAGLHF
TRBJ2-5,-,TRBV28,CATGIPGTQYF
TRBJ2-1,-,TRBV24-1,CATSGAGTRGNEQFF
TRBJ1-5,-,TRBV5-1,CASSPGQGGQPQHF
TRBJ2-7,-,TRBV2,CASSEQGVTYEQYF
TRBJ2-1,-,TRBV25-1,CASKRASYNEQFF